Following are 8 T cell receptor beta chains from one sample sequenced in a study of Graves' ophthalmopathy and Graves' hyperthyroidism. As the template, RNA transcripts were used to amplify TCR beta CDR3 regions. The first round was an RT-PCR with HTBI primers, and the second round was a multiplex PCR. Via MiXCR, TCRdb re-called the multiplex PCR reads, giving one row per CDR3 protein. The sample lists 400,000 to 450,000 distinct CDR3 sequences; under 25% were seen once. The source material was peripheral blood. Source of these receptors: a woman between 18 and 29 years old with stable Graves' hyperthyroidism.

In its sample, this clonotype was seen many times. The V call is TRBV6-1, the J call TRBJ2-4, with D possibly being TRBD2 (8 bases). The CDR3 has 14 amino acids. Trimming removed 5 bases at V and 5 bases at J, with 13 bases between. Germline CDR1 is MNHNS and CDR2 is SASEGT. The chain's CDR3 is CASSRQGLENIQYF. The CDR3 DNA reads as TGTGCCAGCAGTAGACAGGGACTAGAAAACATTCAGTACTTC.

This clonotype has ten or more counts. V gene TRBV6-5 combines with J gene TRBJ2-5; D is uncertain. Per germline, CDR1 MNHEY and CDR2 SVGAGI. V was cut by 4 bases and J by 4 bases, with 19 bases left in between. The CDR3 loop spans 16 amino acids. The CDR3 protein is CASSLGITLYRETQYF. The CDR3 region has the DNA TGTGCCAGCAGTTTGGGGATAACCCTCTATCGAGAGACCCAGTACTTC.

Ten or more counts support this clonotype. The J gene is TRBJ2-2, the V gene TRBV6-1; 7 bases line up with TRBD1. Germline values: CDR1 MNHNS, CDR2 SASEGT. The CDR3 is 14 residues long. Trimming removed 5 bases from V and 7 bases from J; junction bases left unmatched: 7. CDR3 coding DNA: TGTGCCAGCAGTCTTGACAGGGAGATCGGGGAGCTGTTTTTT. Its protein is CASSLDREIGELFF.

The V call is TRBV6-1, the J call TRBJ1-2; no clear D. Germline CDR1 MNHNS, CDR2 SASEGT. The CDR3 is made up of 14 amino acids. Trimming took off 6 bases at V and 2 bases at J, with 13 bases between the two ends. CDR3 bases: TGTGCCAGCAGACTCTCGGGCAGAAACTATGGCTACACCTTC. This gives the protein CASRLSGRNYGYTF.

The chain uses TRBV27 and TRBJ1-2; D might be TRBD1 (5 bases). Germline CDR1 reads MNHEY; CDR2 reads SMNVEV (reference sequence). The CDR3 is made up of 14 amino acids. V was cut by 6 bases and J by 0 bases, with 11 bases left in between. As DNA, the CDR3 is TGTGCCAGCAGGTCCCGGGGGGCTAACTATGGCTACACCTTC. It encodes CASRSRGANYGYTF.

V and J are TRBV12-3 or TRBV12-4 and TRBJ2-2; possibly TRBD2 for D (6 bases). V lost 2 bases, J lost 1 base, and 8 bases lay in between. The CDR3 contains 15 residues. The CDR3 reads CASSLKRVNTGELFF. The CDR3, as DNA: TGTGCCAGCAGTTTAAAGCGGGTGAACACCGGGGAGCTGTTTTTT.

This clonotype was found many times. The chain combines TRBV6-5 with TRBJ1-1; D gene unclear. CDR3 length equals 15 residues. Trimming stripped 4 bases from V and 2 bases from J, with 14 bases between. CDR1 and CDR2 (germline): MNHEY, SVGAGI. CDR3 sequence (DNA): TGTGCCAGCAGTTCCACCGGCGCGGGTAACACTGAAGCTTTCTTT. Translating it yields CASSSTGAGNTEAFF.

The sample holds many counts of this clonotype. The J gene is TRBJ2-7, the V gene TRBV7-2; 11 bases align to TRBD2. Germline-derived CDR1 and CDR2 are SGHTA and FQGNSA. V lost 3 bases and J lost 3; bases outside the gene matches: 1. The CDR3 consists of 14 residues. For the CDR3, the DNA is TGTGCCAGCAGCTTGGGACTAGCGGTCTACGAGCAGTACTTC. Encoded protein: CASSLGLAVYEQYF.